This T cell receptor (beta chain) was retrieved from a study of Graves' ophthalmopathy and Graves' hyperthyroidism. Scientists amplified the TCR beta CDR3 regions from RNA transcripts. The first-round RT-PCR employed HTBI primers together with the Qiagen OneStep RT-PCR kit. A multiplex PCR was then performed as the second round. One entry per CDR3 protein results from TCRdb running MiXCR on the multiplex PCR reads. The table shows roughly 480,000 distinct CDR3 sequences, with roughly an eighth occurring only once. With regard to this clonotype: This sequence may be a read error, since a much larger clone differs from it by one base.

Trimming shortened V by 10 bases and J by 9 bases, and 16 bases separated the two germline ends. In germline, CDR1 is LNHDA, CDR2 SQIVND (reference sequence). CDR3 length: 12 residues. Sequenced material: blood. The chain uses TRBV19 and TRBJ1-5, with D hard to call. This TCR derives from a young woman with Graves' ophthalmopathy. CDR3 loop: CATVQLLGPQHF. As DNA, the CDR3 is TGTGCCACAGTACAGCTTTTGGGGCCCCAGCATTTT. Looking up the rest from reference TRBV19 and TRBJ1-5 gives the full variable domain: DGGITQSPKYLFRKEGQNVTLSCEQNLNHDAMYWYRQDPGQGLRLIYYSQIVNDFQKGDIAEGYSVSREKKESFPLTVTSAQKNPTAFYLCATVQLLGPQHFGDGTRLSIL.